This entry concerns a single T cell receptor beta chain. Its antigen is unidentified. Reverse transcription of all isolated RNA meant that expressed TCRB transcripts were sequenced. Method: immunoSEQ multiplex PCR; TCRdb's copy keeps in-frame clones and lacks some. Among around 360,000 clones, about 12% were seen once, and the ten largest hold roughly 0.0097%. The CDR3 extends over 14 amino acids. The germline CDR1 and CDR2 sequences are LNHDA and SQIVND (reference sequence). Trimming took off 9 bases at V and 7 bases at J, with 19 bases between the two ends. The sample originates from a study of beta chain features in type 1 diabetes. General study findings and limits: Type 1 diabetes patients had fewer VDJ junction insertions and more deletions. Whether HLA type influences TCRB rearrangement remained unresolved here. Patients with Type 1 diabetes showed moderately but significantly shorter TCRB CDR3s in all four CD4+ subsets. Possibly, sequencing cDNA over-represented cells that had high TCR expression levels.

In total, each donor contributed a single heparinised blood draw that averaged around 100 mL. Input material: naive CD4+ T cells from blood. The receptor's source is a woman aged 18-29 years with type 1 diabetes. The chain joins TRBV19 to TRBJ1-5; D remains unclear. The CDR3 is CASNDLDTGQPQHF. For the CDR3, the DNA is TGTGCCAGCAATGATCTTGATACGGGACAGCCCCAGCATTTT.